A selection of T cell receptor beta chains follows, all from one sample in a study of metastatic and nonmetastatic thyroid tumors. From the PCR reads, TCRdb re-called clones with MiXCR. The sample holds tens of thousands of clones, around 12% seen once. The specimen was tumor tissue. The receptors originated from a female donor with papillary thyroid cancer or a benign thyroid nodule (not recorded which). Some clones in this sample may be carry-over from other donors' samples. The conserved cysteine and the conserved F or W are not part of the CDR3 here. Clone size is shown for a subset of rows, as once, few, many or a class of expanded clone.

>TRBV7-7|many|TRBJ2-3
ASSLAGGPTDTQY
>TRBV5-1|many|TRBJ2-5
ASSLMTQETQY
>TRBV20-1|many|TRBJ1-4
SAPTGESEKLF
>TRBV19|many|TRBJ2-7
ASSQEGLDRGEQY
>TRBV9|few|TRBJ1-3
ASSAGDNSGNTIY
>TRBV6-4|many|TRBJ2-3
ASSPQLASGRVFSTDTQY
>TRBV2|many|TRBJ2-1
ASRELFNDEQF
>TRBV11-2|.|TRBJ2-1
ARGSGGINYNEQF
>TRBV20-1|many|TRBJ2-3
SARDPAGGSTDTQY
>TRBV5-1|many|TRBJ2-1
ASSPRIGTGGSEQF
>TRBV14|many|TRBJ1-2
ASSQVDRGYGYT
>TRBV30|many|TRBJ1-2
ACDAGHRLFGYT
>TRBV11-3|many|TRBJ1-2
ASSHGQALYGYT
>TRBV6-1|many|TRBJ2-3
ASSGDQGVTQY
>TRBV20-1|many|TRBJ1-5
SLGTGNQPQH
>TRBV11-2|once|TRBJ2-1
ASSLDSGGGCNEQF
>TRBV5-4|many|TRBJ2-3
ASRYTSTDTQY
>TRBV11-3|many|TRBJ2-1
ASSYRGETF
>TRBV15|many|TRBJ2-7
ATSRVKDSSYEQY
>TRBV11-2|.|TRBJ2-2
ASSLSLDGHGELF
>TRBV20-1|many|TRBJ2-1
SARDQGLAVGNEQF
>TRBV11-2|.|TRBJ2-7
ASSHPKGLAGGAEQY
>TRBV11-1|many|TRBJ2-6
ASRPNLAGDSGANVLT
>TRBV4-1|many|TRBJ1-1
ASSQDRGIGSF
>TRBV5-4|many|TRBJ1-1
ASSLGGVSLTEAF
>TRBV20-1|many|TRBJ1-1
SARTPQGSEAF
>TRBV7-7|many|TRBJ2-5
ASSPPLAGGETQY
>TRBV7-3|.|TRBJ2-3
ASSTPRTSGRTYTHY
>TRBV19|many|TRBJ2-7
ASSTPGSYEQY
>TRBV20-1|few|TRBJ2-7
SAPPGTGGAYEQY
>TRBV2|many|TRBJ1-2
ASSEALGGT
>TRBV2|many|TRBJ1-5
ASSVHRGAISNQPQH
>TRBV11-2|many|TRBJ2-5
ASSLDALGGLAEETQY
>TRBV6-2/TRBV6-3|few|TRBJ1-1
ASSYRGFSEAF
>TRBV15|many|TRBJ2-7
ATSRVKGYEQY
>TRBV27|many|TRBJ2-5
ASSLRGARGQETQY
>TRBV20-1|.|TRBJ1-2
SDIMSWTGYGYT
>TRBV7-7|many|TRBJ2-7
ASSSSWSRETYEQY
>TRBV7-3|many|TRBJ2-3
ASSSSGSRTDTQY
>TRBV20-1|many|TRBJ2-7
SAKQGAYEQY
>TRBV5-1|many|TRBJ2-2
ASSLRETGELF
>TRBV9|few|TRBJ2-1
ASSVQSVSYNEQF
>TRBV6-5|few|TRBJ1-6
ASSYGGGLSPLH
>TRBV19|many|TRBJ2-7
ASSLPGLGTYEQY
>TRBV20-1|.|TRBJ2-1
SSRLACNEQF
>TRBV19|few|TRBJ1-2
ASMGRGRTGYT
>TRBV15|many|TRBJ1-2
ATSRAHNYGYT
>TRBV6-1|many|TRBJ1-2
ASSARGQGGGYT
>TRBV7-8|.|TRBJ2-2
ASSLAARGAANTGELF
>TRBV11-3|many|TRBJ1-2
ASSLDLRGQGYGYT